There are a few counts of the clone carrying this TCR beta chain. Its antigen is not identified. Once extracted for a subset, genomic DNA was divided evenly among several immunoSEQ plates. TCRdb's copy holds only in-frame clones and misses some; the assay was immunoSEQ multiplex PCR. The table lists 640,000 or so clones, 72% of them singletons, with approximately 2% in the top ten. These data belong to a study of shared clonotypes between healthy human individuals. Study findings and constraints: Non-shared clonotypes had lower generation probabilities than those shared by all four donors. The diversity represented, both genetic and in exposure history, was limited by few donors.

The ends were cut back, 4 bases at V and 5 bases at J, with 14 bases in the middle. This CDR3 is built from 15 residues. Germline V gene data show CDR1 as MNHNY and CDR2 as SVGAGI (reference sequence). The receptor's source is a woman in her twenties or thirties in good health. The chain is built from TRBV6-6 and TRBJ2-2; weak D call: TRBD1 (6 bases). The material sequenced was memory CD4+ T cells sorted from blood. Sample subset: CD45RA-negative fraction. As DNA, the CDR3 is TGTGCCAGCAGTTTGGGGGCCGCGCGGACCGGGGAGCTGTTTTTT. It specifies CASSLGAARTGELFF.